This T cell receptor beta chain was recorded in a study of early T cells in non-severe SARS-CoV-2 infection. Study-wide context: Bulk RNA from unsorted whole blood was sequenced; chains were unpaired.

The germline V gene encodes CDR1 SQVTM and CDR2 ANQGSEA. The germline V and J ends were trimmed by 6 bases and 4 bases, with 16 bases remaining between them. The CDR3 is 14 residues long. To note about this clonotype: The target antigen is unknown.

Study results and caveats: Sequences matched to VDJdb favored anti-spike CD8 responses, while private and CD4 specificities were missed.

As part of library construction, unique molecular identifiers were attached to individual cDNA molecules. TCRdb redid the calling of the 5' RACE reads with MiXCR, one entry per CDR3 protein. The sample gives 100,000 to 120,000 distinct CDR3 sequences, 12% of which show up once; roughly 2.9% is in the top ten. This TCR came from an adult who was a healthcare worker with PCR-confirmed SARS-CoV-2 infection or an uninfected control (not recorded which). Sequencing input: whole blood. The chain recombines TRBV29-1 with TRBJ2-1; D is ambiguous. The CDR3 coding sequence is TGCAGCGTCCTTTCTGGACGCATGTACAATGAGCAGTTCTTC. This codes for CSVLSGRMYNEQFF.